This TCR beta chain stems from a study of blood T cell repertoires in COVID-19. Turning to the study itself: Acute-phase and convalescent COVID-19 samples originated in the United States, Italy and Spain. Sample material is recorded as cDNA or gDNA derived from T cells, B-cell-depleted T cells, or PBMCs.

Under the authors' procedure: From reference gene primer amplification, estimates of nucleated cell counts were derived. TCRdb's table, derived via immunoSEQ multiplex PCR, lists solely in-frame clones and lacks some. The V and J calls and clone size come from that table; D and trimming were worked out from the DNA. This table has more than 100,000 clones, about three quarters appearing once. The germline V and J ends were trimmed by 7 bases and 5 bases, with 12 bases remaining between them. The CDR3 spans 13 residues. The V gene's germline CDR1 is MNHEY and CDR2 SVGAGI. The chain joins TRBV6-5 to TRBJ1-5; D call uncertain. The receptor was derived from a human donor with acute or convalescent COVID-19. The donor label of this sample is uncertain. Input material: peripheral blood. CDR3 DNA sequence: TGTGCCAGCAAGAGGGCCGGGGATCAGCCCCAGCATTTT. Its translation: CASKRAGDQPQHF.